These 29 T cell receptor beta chains were sequenced from one sample in a study of cytomegalovirus exposure and HLA in healthy donors. The PCR employed 60 Vbeta primers together with 13 Jbeta primers. The method was immunoSEQ multiplex PCR; TCRdb's version includes in-frame clones alone and lacks a portion of them. The sample has about 100,000 clones, approximately 71% seen once. Sequenced input: PBMCs. Source of these receptors: a woman aged 18-29 years in good health and CMV-seropositive.

This sequence joins TRBV5-6 and TRBJ2-2; D is perhaps TRBD1 (5 bases). V was clipped by 0 bases and J by 6 bases, with 12 bases between them. Germline assignment: CDR1 SGHDT and CDR2 YYEEEE. The CDR3 spans 15 residues. The CDR3 here is CASSLGQRFSGELFF. The CDR3 nucleotides are TGTGCCAGCAGCTTGGGACAGAGGTTCTCCGGGGAGCTGTTTTTT.

The chain has TRBV2 and TRBJ1-2; D is possibly TRBD1 (6 bases). Germline V gene data show CDR1 as SNHLY and CDR2 as FYNNEI. The CDR3 has 12 amino acids. V lost 7 bases to trimming and J lost 4 bases, with 10 bases between them. In DNA form, the CDR3 reads TGTGCCAGCACCGACAGGAGCTATGGCTACACCTTC. It is translated as CASTDRSYGYTF.

This clone has just one count. V usage is TRBV7-2 and J usage is TRBJ2-7; tentatively, D is TRBD2 (5 bases). The V gene lost 5 bases and the J gene lost 6 bases, with 11 bases spanning the gap. The CDR3 length is 12 residues. Germline V lookup: CDR1 SGHTA, CDR2 FQGNSA. The CDR3: CASSIRGIEQYF. CDR3 nucleotides: TGTGCCAGCAGCATCCGGGGTATCGAGCAGTACTTC.

This clone was picked up one time. The V gene is TRBV18, the J gene TRBJ1-2, with D unresolved. V lost 3 bases to trimming and J lost 2 bases, with 7 bases between them. The CDR3 is 13 residues long. Germline values: CDR1 KGHSH, CDR2 LQKENI. The DNA for the CDR3 is TGTGCCAGCTCACCGTGGAGGAACTATGGCTACACCTTC. It yields the protein CASSPWRNYGYTF.

There are a few counts of this clone. The rearrangement joins TRBV5-5 to TRBJ2-3, with a possible D match to TRBD1 (5 bases). Germline values: CDR1 SGHKS, CDR2 YYEKEE (reference sequence). Trimming took 1 base from V and 2 from J, leaving 17 bases between them. The CDR3 runs 17 residues. CDR3 loop: CASSLTLQGPTTDTQYF. CDR3 bases: TGTGCCAGCAGCTTGACCCTGCAGGGTCCAACCACAGATACGCAGTATTTT. Filled out from reference TRBV5-5 and TRBJ2-3, the complete variable domain reads DAGVTQSPTHLIKTRGQQVTLRCSPISGHKSVSWYQQVLGQGPQFIFQYYEKEERGRGNFPDRFSARQFPNYSSELNVNALLLGDSALYLCASSLTLQGPTTDTQYFGPGTRLTVL.

The chain has TRBV7-3 and TRBJ2-1, with D tentatively TRBD2 (5 bases). The V gene's germline CDR1 is SGHTA and CDR2 FQGTGA. The V end was cut by 2 bases, the J end by 5 bases, with 7 bases between. This CDR3 region has 13 residues. The CDR3 region is CASSLFGNNEQFF. Written as DNA, the CDR3 is TGTGCCAGCAGCTTATTCGGGAACAATGAGCAGTTCTTC.

The chain couples TRBV7-9 to TRBJ2-1; D not certain. Germline lookup yields CDR1 SEHNR and CDR2 FQNEAQ (reference sequence). The V and J ends lost 5 bases and 9 bases respectively, with 14 bases between them. This CDR3 contains 13 residues. The CDR3 DNA is TGTGCCAGCAGCGTGACCAGGTCCAGTGAGCAGTTCTTC. This codes for CASSVTRSSEQFF.

The rearrangement uses TRBV27 and TRBJ2-7, with a weak D call TRBD1 (6 bases). The germline V and J ends were trimmed by 4 bases and 4 bases, with 8 bases remaining between them. This CDR3 contains 12 residues. Germline-derived CDR1 and CDR2 are MNHEY and SMNVEV (reference sequence). The CDR3 is CASSSQGYEQYF. In nucleotides, the CDR3 is TGTGCCAGCAGTTCCCAGGGGTACGAGCAGTACTTC.

This sequence joins TRBV4-3 and TRBJ2-2; the match to TRBD1 covers 11 bases. Germline V CDR1 and CDR2: LGHNA, YSLEER. The CDR3 contains 16 residues. V trimming: 3 bases; J trimming: 6 bases; junction bases outside the gene matches: 6. This CDR3 reads CASSQYPGQGAGELFF. The CDR3 DNA reads TGCGCCAGCAGCCAGTATCCGGGACAGGGGGCCGGGGAGCTGTTTTTT.

This sequence joins TRBV5-4 and TRBJ2-2; D not certain. V was shortened by 4 bases and J by 4 bases, with 8 bases between the two germline ends. This CDR3 region has 13 residues. Germline CDR1 reads SGHNT; CDR2 reads YYREEE (reference sequence). CDR3 bases: TGTGCCAGCAGCCACGACACCACCGGGGAGCTGTTTTTT. Amino acid sequence: CASSHDTTGELFF.

The rearrangement links TRBV7-2 to TRBJ2-7; 7 bases are a match to TRBD1. Germline trimming cut 1 base from V and 6 bases from J; bases unmatched to any gene: 3. This CDR3 spans 13 amino acids. CDR1 and CDR2 (germline): SGHTA, FQGNSA. CDR3 DNA: TGTGCCAGCAGCTTAGTGACAGGGCTCGAGCAGTACTTC. It translates to CASSLVTGLEQYF. The full variable domain, in which reference TRBV7-2 and TRBJ2-7 provide the parts outside the CDR3, is GAGVSQSPSNKVTEKGKDVELRCDPISGHTALYWYRQSLGQGLEFLIYFQGNSAPDKSGLPSDRFSAERTGGSVSTLTIQRTQQEDSAVYLCASSLVTGLEQYFGPGTRLTVT.

The V and J genes are TRBV28 and TRBJ2-7, with D perhaps TRBD1 (5 bases). The CDR3 is 13 amino acids. Germline V lookup: CDR1 MDHEN, CDR2 SYDVKM. Between the trimmed V and J ends, which lost 9 bases and 0 bases, there was a span of 12 bases. CDR3: CASVRGSSYEQYF. CDR3 nucleotide sequence: TGTGCCAGTGTTAGGGGAAGCTCCTACGAGCAGTACTTC.

This clone was seen a few times. V is TRBV4-2 and J is TRBJ2-7; possibly TRBD2 for D (7 bases). Germline V CDR1 and CDR2: LGHNA, YNFKEQ. This CDR3 has 15 residues. Trimming left V 0 bases short and J 3 bases short, with 12 bases between. CDR3 DNA sequence: TGTGCCAGCAGCCAAGATGAGGGAGGGGGCTACGAGCAGTACTTC. Translated, it gives CASSQDEGGGYEQYF.

There are a few counts of this clone. This rearrangement joins TRBV5-1 to TRBJ1-1; 9 nucleotides match TRBD1. The CDR3 is made up of 13 amino acids. Germline CDR1 SGHRS, CDR2 YFSETQ. The junction had 2 bases not matched to a gene; V was cut back by 5 bases and J by 3 bases. CDR3 loop: CASRDRGDTEAFF. For the CDR3, the DNA is TGCGCCAGCAGGGACAGGGGAGACACTGAAGCTTTCTTT.

This clone appeared a few times. CDR3: CASSESGSSYNEQFF. The CDR3 DNA reads as TGTGCCAGCAGTGAAAGCGGTAGCTCCTACAATGAGCAGTTCTTC. The chain recombines TRBV2 with TRBJ2-1, with D perhaps matching TRBD2 (5 bases). CDR3 size: 15 residues. Trimming shortened V by 2 bases and J by 0 bases, and 8 bases separated the two germline ends. Germline loops: CDR1 SNHLY, CDR2 FYNNEI.

The chain is built from TRBV6-4 and TRBJ2-2; D not resolved. The ends were cut back, 6 bases at V and 2 bases at J, with 7 bases in the middle. There are 13 residues in the CDR3. Germline lookup yields CDR1 MRHNA and CDR2 SNTAGT. This chain's CDR3 is CASSQTNTGELFF. CDR3 coding DNA: TGTGCCAGCAGCCAAACTAACACCGGGGAGCTGTTTTTT.

In its sample, this clone was seen once. CDR3 DNA: TGTGCCAGCAGCCCGGACAGGGGAAAGACCCAGTACTTC. It specifies CASSPDRGKTQYF. V is TRBV7-3 and J is TRBJ2-5, with TRBD1 matching over 9 bases. CDR1 is SGHTA and CDR2 is FQGTGA in the germline V gene. Germline trimming cut 5 bases from V and 6 bases from J; bases unmatched to any gene: 4. The CDR3 has 13 amino acids.

This clone was counted between two and nine times. V usage is TRBV6-5 and J usage is TRBJ1-2; D ambiguous. With 6 bases removed from V and 4 bases from J, the gap between germline ends came to 12 bases. Germline CDR1 is MNHEY and CDR2 is SVGAGI. The CDR3 consists of 13 residues. The CDR3 loop is CASSREGPYGYTF. The CDR3 DNA reads as TGTGCCAGCAGCCGGGAAGGTCCCTATGGCTACACCTTC.

This chain links TRBV27 with TRBJ2-5, with D unclear. The DNA matches TRBJ2-7 better at its end, which makes the J call doubtful. Germline CDR1 and CDR2: MNHEY and SMNVEV (reference sequence). This CDR3 has 13 amino acids. This chain's CDR3 is CASAVGSSYEQYF. The CDR3, as DNA: TGTGCCAGCGCCGTGGGCAGTTCCTACGAGCAGTACTTC.

A remark on this clone: In the same sample, other DNA sequences code for this CDR3. V is TRBV7-9 and J is TRBJ2-1, with TRBD1 matching over 8 bases. CDR1 and CDR2 from the germline V gene are SEHNR and FQNEAQ (reference sequence). V was clipped by 4 bases and J by 4 bases; unmatched bases: 6. CDR3 size: 15 residues. Written as DNA, the CDR3 is TGTGCCAGCAGCTCCGGGACAGGAATTTACAATGAGCAGTTCTTC. Translating gives CASSSGTGIYNEQFF.

The chain carries TRBV4-2 and TRBJ2-5, with 8 nucleotides matching TRBD2. The CDR3 covers 16 residues. V shed 0 bases, J shed 5 bases, and the junction held 8 bases outside the gene matches. Looked up from germline, CDR1 is LGHNA and CDR2 is YNFKEQ. The CDR3 loop reads CASSQDEGQRGETQYF. Here the CDR3 DNA reads TGTGCCAGCAGCCAAGATGAGGGTCAGCGGGGGGAGACCCAGTACTTC.

V and J are TRBV27 and TRBJ2-5, with 9 bases matching TRBD1. The CDR3 length is 15 residues. The trim removed 4 bases at V and 5 bases at J, leaving 8 bases unmatched. Germline CDR1 is MNHEY and CDR2 is SMNVEV (reference sequence). CDR3 sequence (DNA): TGTGCCAGCAGTTGGGGGACAGGGATAGCCGAGACCCAGTACTTC. Translating it yields CASSWGTGIAETQYF.

V gene TRBV7-8 combines with J gene TRBJ2-1; TRBD1 aligns across 10 bases. CDR3 size: 14 residues. V shed 3 bases and J 8 bases; nucleotides not matched to a gene: 4. Looked up from germline, CDR1 is SGHVS and CDR2 is FQNEAQ. The CDR3 sequence: CASSLGTGAYEQFF. The CDR3 DNA follows: TGTGCCAGCAGCTTGGGGACAGGGGCCTATGAGCAGTTCTTC. Looking up the rest from reference TRBV7-8 and TRBJ2-1 gives the full variable domain: GAGVSQSPRYKVAKRGQDVALRCDPISGHVSLFWYQQALGQGPEFLTYFQNEAQLDKSGLPSDRFFAERPEGSVSTLKIQRTQQEDSAVYLCASSLGTGAYEQFFGPGTRLTVL.

The J gene is TRBJ1-5, the V gene TRBV7-2; D may be TRBD1 (5 bases). Trimming took 5 bases from V and 1 from J, leaving 15 bases between them. This CDR3 has 16 residues. Germline V gene sequence: CDR1 SGHTA, CDR2 FQGNSA. This CDR3 is CASSQSGGASNQPQHF. Written as DNA, the CDR3 is TGTGCCAGCAGCCAAAGTGGAGGGGCAAGCAATCAGCCCCAGCATTTT.

The V gene is TRBV19, the J gene TRBJ2-7; D may be TRBD1 (8 bases). The germline V gene has CDR1 LNHDA and CDR2 SQIVND (reference sequence). CDR3 length: 14 residues. Between the trimmed V and J ends, which lost 6 bases and 3 bases, there was a span of 15 bases. In DNA, the CDR3 is TGTGCCAGTAGCCCCGGGGGGACAGGCTACGAGCAGTACTTC. It is translated as CASSPGGTGYEQYF.

This chain uses TRBV30 with TRBJ1-6, with unresolved D. V was shortened by 4 bases and J by 1 base, with 11 bases between the two germline ends. Germline lookup yields CDR1 GTSNPN and CDR2 SVGIG (reference sequence). The CDR3 totals 15 residues. This CDR3 is CAWKRGVSYNSPLHF. In DNA form, the CDR3 reads TGTGCCTGGAAGCGTGGTGTATCCTATAATTCACCCCTCCACTTT.

This chain joins TRBV6-5 and TRBJ1-6; 10 bases match TRBD1. Germline trimming cut 6 bases from V and 7 bases from J; bases unmatched to any gene: 3. There are 14 residues in the CDR3. Germline V lookup: CDR1 MNHEY, CDR2 SVGAGI. In DNA, the CDR3 is TGTGCCAGCAGGGGGGACAGGGGAAATTCACCCCTCCACTTT. It yields the protein CASRGDRGNSPLHF.

The chain employs TRBV4-3 and TRBJ2-7; the match to TRBD2 covers 11 bases. The CDR3 length is 15 residues. CDR1 and CDR2 (germline): LGHNA, YSLEER. Trimming cost V 4 bases and J 3 bases; bases outside gene matches: 5. This chain's CDR3 is CASSPGTSGGYEQYF. CDR3 nucleotide sequence: TGCGCCAGCAGCCCCGGGACTAGCGGAGGCTACGAGCAGTACTTC.

The table lists this clone with a count of one. The V call is TRBV9, the J call TRBJ2-2; 9 bases match TRBD1. CDR1 is SGDLS and CDR2 is YYNGEE in the germline V gene. The CDR3 extends over 16 amino acids. The junction had 8 bases not matched to a gene; V was cut back by 4 bases and J by 4 bases. The CDR3 reads CASSLGTGTTTGELFF. CDR3 in DNA: TGTGCCAGCAGCCTCGGGACAGGGACCACCACCGGGGAGCTGTTTTTT.